One sample yielded the 23 T cell receptor beta chains listed below, sequenced in a study of cytomegalovirus exposure and HLA in healthy donors. The PCR ran on 60 Vbeta and 13 Jbeta primers. Assay used: immunoSEQ multiplex PCR; TCRdb lists only in-frame clones, some missing. Its table lists approximately 40,000 clones. Material: PBMCs. These receptors came from a woman aged 25 to 39 in good health and CMV-seronegative.

V usage is TRBV4-1 and J usage is TRBJ2-7; 7 bases are shared with TRBD1. The CDR3 sequence is 15 residues long. CDR1 MGHRA and CDR2 YSYEKL come from the germline V gene. The J segment lost 2 bases and the V segment lost 4 bases, leaving 8 bases of the junction unmatched. The CDR3 nucleotides are TGCGCCAGCAGCCGTCCCGGACAGGACGCCTACGAGCAGTACTTC. Protein sequence: CASSRPGQDAYEQYF.

This chain links TRBV27 with TRBJ2-1; D perhaps matches TRBD1 (6 bases). CDR1 is MNHEY and CDR2 is SMNVEV in the germline V gene (reference sequence). Deletions cut 5 bases from V and 7 bases from J, with 12 bases between. The CDR3 totals 13 residues. CDR3 sequence (DNA): TGTGCCAGCAGTCCTGGGGGCCATAATGAGCAGTTCTTC. It yields the protein CASSPGGHNEQFF.

The chain has TRBV5-1 and TRBJ2-7, with TRBD2 matching 10 bases. The germline CDR1 and CDR2 sequences are SGHRS and YFSETQ. This CDR3 region has 17 residues. The J segment lost 3 bases and the V segment lost 0 bases, leaving 9 bases of the junction unmatched. CDR3 nucleotides: TGCGCCAGCAGCTTGGGGGGGTTAGCGGGAGGTCGCTACGAGCAGTACTTC. Amino acid sequence: CASSLGGLAGGRYEQYF.

The V gene is TRBV28, the J gene TRBJ1-2; TRBD1 matches at 11 bases. The junction had 5 bases not matched to a gene; V was cut back by 7 bases and J by 7 bases. This CDR3 is built from 13 residues. Germline loops: CDR1 MDHEN, CDR2 SYDVKM. CDR3: CASIGQGARGYTF. DNA for the CDR3: TGTGCCAGCATCGGACAGGGGGCGCGTGGCTACACCTTC.

The J gene is TRBJ2-7, the V gene TRBV7-2, with 9 bases that match TRBD1. The CDR3 spans 14 residues. Trimming at V came to 4 bases and at J to 2 bases, leaving 3 bases not matched to a gene. Germline assignment: CDR1 SGHTA and CDR2 FQGNSA. CDR3 region: CASSSGQGPYEQYF. The CDR3 DNA is TGTGCCAGCAGCTCAGGACAGGGGCCCTACGAGCAGTACTTC.

The chain recombines TRBV6-1 with TRBJ1-5, with D unclear. The CDR3 extends over 13 amino acids. Per germline, CDR1 MNHNS and CDR2 SASEGT. Trimming took 6 bases from V and 0 from J, leaving 6 bases between them. This CDR3 is CASRRNSNQPQHF. Here the CDR3 DNA reads TGTGCCAGCAGGCGGAATAGCAATCAGCCCCAGCATTTT.

The chain is built from TRBV5-4 and TRBJ2-1, with 9 positions matching TRBD1. Trimming removed 7 bases from V and 7 bases from J; junction bases left unmatched: 9. Germline-derived CDR1 and CDR2 are SGHNT and YYREEE (reference sequence). The CDR3 covers 14 residues. The CDR3 DNA reads TGTGCCAGCTACTCCGGGACAGGGAGGAATGAGCAGTTCTTC. Encoded protein: CASYSGTGRNEQFF.

V and J are TRBV2 and TRBJ1-2; D is perhaps TRBD1 (6 bases). Germline CDR1 and CDR2: SNHLY and FYNNEI. CDR3 length: 14 residues. V was trimmed by 6 bases and J by 1 base, leaving 12 bases between them. CDR3 sequence: CASSATGLNYGYTF. The CDR3 nucleotides are TGTGCCAGCAGCGCGACAGGCCTTAACTATGGCTACACCTTC.

The chain couples TRBV19 to TRBJ2-7, with 9 nucleotides matching TRBD1. The ends lost 1 base at V and 1 base at J; junction bases unmatched: 2. This CDR3 is 15 amino acids long. CDR1 and CDR2 (germline): LNHDA, SQIVND (reference sequence). The CDR3, as DNA: TGTGCCAGTAGTATAGGAGGGACAGGGTCCTACGAGCAGTACTTC. This encodes CASSIGGTGSYEQYF.

The V and J genes are TRBV30 and TRBJ1-2; D ambiguous. The CDR3 runs to 13 residues. Trimming pared 4 bases from V and 5 bases from J, leaving 14 bases between. The germline V gene encodes CDR1 GTSNPN and CDR2 SVGIG (reference sequence). The CDR3, as DNA: TGTGCCTGGAAAGGAGCATTCCCTTATGGCTACACCTTC. This translates into CAWKGAFPYGYTF.

The genes are TRBV4-1 and TRBJ2-3; 10 bases line up with TRBD2. Germline CDR1 MGHRA, CDR2 YSYEKL. The V gene end was trimmed by 0 bases and the J gene end by 1 base; junction bases not matched to a gene: 7. The CDR3 contains 18 residues. The CDR3 loop reads CASSQDLVLAGRTDTQYF. The CDR3 coding sequence is TGCGCCAGCAGCCAAGATCTGGTACTAGCGGGACGCACAGATACGCAGTATTTT.

The chain couples TRBV5-6 to TRBJ2-7; D not certain. The V gene's germline CDR1 is SGHDT and CDR2 YYEEEE. The CDR3 is 14 residues long. Trimming removed 3 bases at V and 0 bases at J, with 10 bases between. CDR3 residues: CASSSLTGSYEQYF. CDR3 coding DNA: TGTGCCAGCAGCTCATTAACCGGCTCCTACGAGCAGTACTTC.

V gene TRBV30 combines with J gene TRBJ2-3; D is possibly TRBD2 (7 bases). The germline gives CDR1 GTSNPN, CDR2 SVGIG (reference sequence). The V end lost 1 base, the J end lost 2 bases, and 13 bases lay between the germline ends. This CDR3 has 15 residues. CDR3 DNA: TGTGCCTGGAGTGGGGGGGGCGGAATCACAGATACGCAGTATTTT. Its protein product is CAWSGGGGITDTQYF.

The chain joins TRBV6-5 to TRBJ1-2; 9 nucleotides agree with TRBD1. The CDR3 consists of 13 residues. The J segment lost 4 bases and the V segment lost 6 bases, leaving 3 bases of the junction unmatched. Germline V CDR1 and CDR2: MNHEY, SVGAGI. CDR3 residues: CASSRGQGYGYTF. CDR3 DNA: TGTGCCAGCAGCCGGGGACAGGGCTATGGCTACACCTTC.

The chain has TRBV7-9 and TRBJ1-4, with 7 nucleotides matching TRBD1. Germline CDR1 SEHNR, CDR2 FQNEAQ (reference sequence). J lost 3 bases, V lost 5 bases, and 3 bases had no gene match. CDR3 length: 14 amino acids. CDR3 in amino acids: CASSPTGSNEKLFF. The CDR3 DNA follows: TGTGCCAGCAGCCCGACAGGGTCTAATGAAAAACTGTTTTTT.

V and J are TRBV15 and TRBJ2-7, with TRBD2 matching over 11 bases. Germline CDR1 is LNHNV and CDR2 is YYDKDF (reference sequence). The CDR3 spans 17 residues. The trim removed 0 bases at V and 2 bases at J, leaving 6 bases unmatched. CDR3 sequence reads: CATSRDRVAGGTYEQYF. CDR3 nucleotides: TGTGCCACCAGCAGAGATCGGGTAGCGGGAGGGACCTACGAGCAGTACTTC.

This sequence joins TRBV6-1 and TRBJ2-2; D possibly corresponds to TRBD1 (6 bases). Trimming shortened V by 6 bases and J by 0 bases, and 11 bases separated the two germline ends. Germline CDR1 MNHNS, CDR2 SASEGT. The CDR3 totals 15 residues. CDR3 coding DNA: TGTGCCAGCAGAGACAGGTCCCCGAACACCGGGGAGCTGTTTTTT. It specifies CASRDRSPNTGELFF.

The chain is built from TRBV30 and TRBJ2-7, with a tentative D call TRBD1 (6 bases). Trimming pared 2 bases from V and 0 bases from J, leaving 11 bases between. Germline V gene data show CDR1 as GTSNPN and CDR2 as SVGIG (reference sequence). The CDR3 covers 14 residues. CDR3 in DNA: TGTGCCTGGAGTTATACAGGGAACTCCTACGAGCAGTACTTC. Its protein is CAWSYTGNSYEQYF. The whole variable domain, remainder taken from reference TRBV30 and TRBJ2-7, is SQTIHQWPATLVQPVGSPLSLECTVEGTSNPNLYWYRQAAGRGLQLLFYSVGIGQISSEVPQNLSASRPQDRQFILSSKKLLLSDSGFYLCAWSYTGNSYEQYFGPGTRLTVT.

This rearrangement joins TRBV27 to TRBJ2-7; 9 bases agree with TRBD1. The CDR3 loop spans 15 amino acids. Trimming took 2 bases from V and 2 from J; bases not matched to a gene: 4. Germline assignment: CDR1 MNHEY and CDR2 SMNVEV (reference sequence). The CDR3 protein is CASSLRTGDPYEQYF. The CDR3 DNA reads as TGTGCCAGCAGTTTACGGACAGGGGATCCCTACGAGCAGTACTTC.

The chain recombines TRBV15 with TRBJ2-7; D is perhaps TRBD2 (5 bases). There are 15 residues in the CDR3. V was clipped by 2 bases and J by 6 bases, with 17 bases between them. The germline gives CDR1 LNHNV, CDR2 YYDKDF (reference sequence). The CDR3 loop is CATSRLTNSGSEQYF. The CDR3 DNA follows: TGTGCCACCAGCAGACTCACGAATTCGGGGTCCGAGCAGTACTTC. The whole variable domain, remainder taken from reference TRBV15 and TRBJ2-7, is DAMVIQNPRYQVTQFGKPVTLSCSQTLNHNVMYWYQQKSSQAPKLLFHYYDKDFNNEADTPDNFQSRRPNTSFCFLDIRSPGLGDTAMYLCATSRLTNSGSEQYFGPGTRLTVT.

The chain employs TRBV19 and TRBJ2-1; 13 nucleotides agree with TRBD2. Looked up from germline, CDR1 is LNHDA and CDR2 is SQIVND (reference sequence). Unmatched junction bases numbered 3, after V lost 3 bases and J lost 7 bases. The CDR3 extends over 15 amino acids. DNA for the CDR3: TGTGCCAGTAGTATGGGGACTAGCGGGATGAATGAGCAGTTCTTC. Translating it yields CASSMGTSGMNEQFF.

The chain has TRBV5-1 and TRBJ2-2; TRBD1 aligns across 7 bases. Germline V gene data show CDR1 as SGHRS and CDR2 as YFSETQ. Germline trimming cut 1 base from V and 3 bases from J; bases unmatched to any gene: 3. CDR3 length: 15 amino acids. The CDR3 loop reads CASSLTGTDTGELFF. The CDR3 bases are TGCGCCAGCAGCTTGACCGGGACAGACACCGGGGAGCTGTTTTTT.

This rearrangement joins TRBV6-5 to TRBJ2-5; TRBD2 might be the D (6 bases). The J call may not be correct, given that the DNA end is closer to TRBJ2-7. The length of the CDR3 is 15 residues. Germline CDR1 and CDR2: MNHEY and SVGAGI. This chain's CDR3 is CASSYTIGSSYEQYF. Here the CDR3 DNA reads TGTGCCAGCAGTTACACCATCGGGAGCTCCTACGAGCAGTACTTC.